This TCR beta chain was recovered during a study of human T cells and chemical hapten exposure listed by TCRdb under 2021. Study-wide context: For sensitization, 2% DPC in acetone was applied to a 2 cm by 2 cm area of upper inner arm skin. Throughout the study period of about 25 weeks, patients also received therapeutic DPC doses to the scalp every week. Patch testing was performed on the upper back with Finn chambers containing 0.01% DPC, and the patch tests were scored after 6 days according to International Contact Dermatitis Research Group standards. The patient cohort, mostly female, included alopecia areata with under or over 50% scalp involvement, alopecia totalis and alopecia universalis. Libraries were pooled for sequencing, and per-sample TCR yields varied mainly because of small differences in library volumes within the pool. Peripheral blood TCR repertoire changes were tracked in vivo in alopecia patients during primary and secondary sensitization to the hapten diphenylcyclopropenone (DPC). Blood samples were taken from patients before sensitization (week 0) and then at 2, 6 and about 24 weeks after DPC sensitization. Blood for TCR sequencing was provided by twenty-nine alopecia patients at one to four time points (pre-sensitization, 2, 6 and 24 weeks). What the study reported, not specific to this receptor: Repeated subsampling changed both the strength of the expansion versus patch-test correlation and the threshold at which the correlation became significant. Patch test score correlated positively with the number of PT1 expanded TCRs, reaching significance at thresholds 8, 16 and 32 but not at 4. No change with DPC sensitization was found in the number of TCRs above 1 in 1000 frequency, and no evidence of global repertoire structure alterations was found. Because all patients had alopecia, a presumed autoimmune disease, the immune response of the patients might differ from that of healthy individuals. Significantly more large CDR3 similarity clusters were formed by expanded TCRs than by pre-sensitization or healthy control sets, consistent with antigen-driven responses.

The library relied on RACE. Instrument used: NextSeq 500. During library preparation, unique molecular identifiers were attached to individual cDNA molecules so that TCRs could be counted in a quantitative, reproducible way. Each blood RNA sample was used to sequence both TCR alpha and TCR beta chains. Under the source paper's analysis protocol: Samples had a median of about 90,000 TCRs, with a range from about 23,224 to 750,000. The Decombinator software suite was used to annotate the V, J and CDR3 of the TCR reads. To make PS versus PT1 abundance plots, every sample was subsampled to the same number of TCRs (28,000). TCRs were defined as expanded if absent before sensitization and observed at least eight times at the 2-week time point. Using fastp trimming at Q25 and MiXCR clonotype assembly, TCRdb reanalyzed the public sequencing data and kept in-frame beta chains. Entries that share a CDR3 protein sequence are merged under the most common genes and DNA. None of the V and J calls come from the authors' own analysis; TCRdb made them. Within this sample are about 190,000 distinct CDR3 sequences, with around 23% of them counted one time only. Clones ranked in the top ten supply roughly 2.5% of the sample.

This clonotype has more than one count but fewer than ten. Its antigen is still unknown. Base quality data are lacking; no much larger clone is found one base away. In light of the paper, this sample's time point label describes: patch test 3, about 24 weeks after DPC sensitization. This specimen's treatment or condition label, interpreted: therapeutic diphenylcyclopropenone sensitization with weekly scalp DPC. At every patch-test visit, the blood draw took place before the patch test was put on. Eligible patients were aged 18 to 70, diagnosed with alopecia, deemed suitable for DPC therapy, and excluded if pregnant. Unfractionated whole blood was collected in Tempus Blood RNA tubes, and total RNA was extracted from that blood. Sequenced material: whole blood, taken in connection with sensitization to the hapten diphenylcyclopropenone (DPC). This sequence was found in a middle-aged woman with alopecia areata. Some clones in this sample may be carry-over from other donors' samples.

The base sequence is TGCGCCAGCAGCCAAGAGGTGGCGTTAGTGCAGCCCCAGCATTTT. This encodes CASSQEVALVQPQHF. The receptor chain draws on TRBV4-1 and TRBJ1-5, with the D gene too uncertain to name. The germline V gene specifies MGHRA as CDR1 and YSYEKL as CDR2. From cysteine to phenylalanine, the CDR3 is 15 amino acids long. The DNA shown is the 45-base CDR3, in frame from base 1. Trimming removed 0 bases from V and 7 bases from J, leaving 13 bases between the germline ends.